A single sample is the source of the 15 T cell receptor beta chains below, sequenced in a study of CD8 T cells in Susac syndrome. RNA amounts of about 0.45 to 1 ug underwent reverse transcription with random hexamers. TCRdb re-called the immunoSEQ multiplex PCR reads with MiXCR, one entry per CDR3 protein. The sample gives around 130,000 distinct CDR3 sequences, about 93% of which show up once; around 0.25% is in the top ten. Sequencing input: CD8+ T cells from PBMCs. These TCRs come from a human donor with multiple sclerosis.

The chain has TRBV12-3 or TRBV12-4 and TRBJ2-3; 10 bases line up with TRBD2. The CDR3 contains 16 residues. Trimming removed 5 bases from V and 3 bases from J; junction bases left unmatched: 8. The CDR3 DNA sequence: TGTGCCAGCAGTGAACTAGCGGGAAGGTCTACAGATACGCAGTATTTT. Translation gives CASSELAGRSTDTQYF.

The chain carries TRBV7-9 and TRBJ2-3; D might be TRBD1 or TRBD2, each matching 6 bases. The CDR3 loop spans 12 amino acids. V dropped 10 bases and J dropped 4 bases, with 12 bases sitting between them. Germline assignment: CDR1 SEHNR and CDR2 FQNEAQ (reference sequence). Here the CDR3 DNA reads TGTGCCACCCAAGGGGGGTCAGATACGCAGTATTTT. It translates to CATQGGSDTQYF.

This clonotype showed up just once. V usage is TRBV9 and J usage is TRBJ1-4; D perhaps matches TRBD1 (5 bases). V was cut by 4 bases and J by 6 bases, with 10 bases left in between. This CDR3 has 13 residues. Germline CDR1 is SGDLS and CDR2 is YYNGEE. The DNA for the CDR3 is TGTGCCAGCAGCCGGGACTCGGATGAAAAACTGTTTTTT. Amino acids: CASSRDSDEKLFF.

The chain couples TRBV4-1 to TRBJ2-2; 9 bases line up with TRBD1. The CDR3 totals 16 residues. Per the germline V gene, CDR1 is MGHRA and CDR2 is YSYEKL. V lost 4 bases, J lost 3 bases, and 6 bases stayed unmatched. CDR3 nucleotide sequence: TGCGCCAGCAGCCTCGACGGGACAGGGTACACCGGGGAGCTGTTTTTT. Protein: CASSLDGTGYTGELFF.

J is TRBJ2-1 and V is TRBV19, with a weak D call TRBD2 (6 bases). The CDR3 extends over 13 amino acids. Trimming removed 6 bases at V and 1 base at J, with 7 bases between. Germline CDR1 is LNHDA and CDR2 is SQIVND (reference sequence). In DNA, the CDR3 is TGTGCCAGTAGGACTAGTTCCTACAATGAGCAGTTCTTC. Translation: CASRTSSYNEQFF.

The chain employs TRBV14 and TRBJ2-1; the D is unclear. V was shortened by 1 base and J by 9 bases, with 7 bases between the two germline ends. Germline loops: CDR1 SGHDN, CDR2 FVKESK. This CDR3 is built from 12 residues. The CDR3 loop reads CASSQGSIEQFF. The CDR3 DNA reads as TGTGCCAGCAGCCAAGGGTCCATTGAGCAGTTCTTC.

This clonotype appeared a few times. The CDR3 DNA reads as TGTGCCAGCAGTTACTCGCCACCCTACGAGCAGTACTTC. It encodes CASSYSPPYEQYF. The V call is TRBV6-2 or TRBV6-3, the J call TRBJ2-7; D remains unclear. Trimming shortened V by 0 bases and J by 2 bases, and 5 bases separated the two germline ends. Germline CDR1 MNHEY, CDR2 SVGEGT. The CDR3 covers 13 residues.

J is TRBJ2-7 and V is TRBV7-2; D is undetermined. The CDR3 totals 14 residues. Germline-derived CDR1 and CDR2 are SGHTA and FQGNSA. V was cut by 2 bases and J by 5 bases, with 13 bases left in between. The CDR3 sequence: CASSLITQANEQYF. CDR3 bases: TGTGCCAGCAGCTTAATCACGCAGGCCAACGAGCAGTACTTC.

The V and J genes are TRBV11-2 and TRBJ2-5, with unresolved D. Trimming removed 1 base from V and 5 bases from J, with 14 bases in between. CDR3 length equals 15 residues. The germline V gene encodes CDR1 SGHAT and CDR2 FQNNGV. The CDR3 DNA is TGTGCCAGCAGCTTAGGCCGTCGCCCGGCGGAGACCCAGTACTTC. Translated: CASSLGRRPAETQYF.

This sequence joins TRBV27 and TRBJ2-1, with D maybe TRBD2 (6 bases). The CDR3 extends over 14 amino acids. CDR1 and CDR2 (germline): MNHEY, SMNVEV (reference sequence). V gave up 3 bases and J gave up 7 bases, with 13 bases separating them. The CDR3 sequence: CASSFLGAGNEQFF. DNA for the CDR3: TGTGCCAGCAGTTTTTTAGGGGCGGGGAATGAGCAGTTCTTC.

This clonotype was counted once. The chain carries TRBV19 and TRBJ2-7, with TRBD2 matching over 8 bases. Unmatched junction bases numbered 14, after V lost 8 bases and J lost 5 bases. This CDR3 has 15 residues. The germline CDR1 and CDR2 sequences are LNHDA and SQIVND (reference sequence). DNA of the CDR3: TGTGCCAGTGGACTTATAGCGGGACCTCAGAACGAGCAGTACTTC. Encoded protein: CASGLIAGPQNEQYF.

The V gene is TRBV29-1, the J gene TRBJ2-1; either TRBD1 or TRBD2 may supply D (5 bases each). Trimming cost V 2 bases and J 7 bases, with 18 bases left between them. Germline loops: CDR1 SQVTM, CDR2 ANQGSEA. This CDR3 has 15 residues. The CDR3 DNA reads as TGCAGCGTTGAAACAGGAGGCCAGGGATGGAATGAGCAGTTCTTC. It yields the protein CSVETGGQGWNEQFF.

The rearrangement joins TRBV9 to TRBJ2-7; TRBD1 aligns across 8 bases. CDR3 length: 15 residues. V shed 0 bases, J shed 3 bases, and the junction held 5 bases outside the gene matches. Germline values: CDR1 SGDLS, CDR2 YYNGEE. The CDR3 loop reads CASSVAGTGLYEQYF. The DNA for the CDR3 is TGTGCCAGCAGCGTAGCCGGGACAGGACTCTACGAGCAGTACTTC. Filled out from reference TRBV9 and TRBJ2-7, the complete variable domain reads DSGVTQTPKHLITATGQRVTLRCSPRSGDLSVYWYQQSLDQGLQFLIQYYNGEERAKGNILERFSAQQFPDLHSELNLSSLELGDSALYFCASSVAGTGLYEQYFGPGTRLTVT.

This chain joins TRBV28 and TRBJ1-2; the D is unclear. CDR3 length equals 12 residues. V lost 2 bases to trimming and J lost 6 bases, with 7 bases between them. Germline V CDR1 and CDR2: MDHEN, SYDVKM. The DNA for the CDR3 is TGTGCCAGCAGTTTAGATGGAGATGGCTACACCTTC. Protein product: CASSLDGDGYTF.

The chain is built from TRBV30 and TRBJ1-2, with D possibly TRBD1 on 6 matching bases. CDR1 is GTSNPN and CDR2 is SVGIG in the germline V gene (reference sequence). V was clipped by 1 base and J by 2 bases, with 20 bases between them. CDR3 size: 17 residues. The CDR3 DNA reads TGTGCCTGGAGTGAGAAATTGCCACAGGGAACCAACTATGGCTACACCTTC. Its protein product is CAWSEKLPQGTNYGYTF. Based on the CDR3 plus reference TRBV30 and TRBJ1-2, the full variable domain is SQTIHQWPATLVQPVGSPLSLECTVEGTSNPNLYWYRQAAGRGLQLLFYSVGIGQISSEVPQNLSASRPQDRQFILSSKKLLLSDSGFYLCAWSEKLPQGTNYGYTFGSGTRLTVV.